The 8 T cell receptor beta chains listed next were all sequenced from one sample in a study of shared clonotypes between healthy human individuals (dated by TCRdb to 2018 to 2020). The library was produced with the immunoSEQ multiplex PCR assay. The table was pulled from immuneACCESS by TCRdb, which kept in-frame rearrangements only. Such tables lose some clones; where checked, under half of the loss comes from unresolved V genes, and the rest has no known cause. This sample is represented by about 2.1 million clones; about 92% of them were singletons. The leading ten clones occupy about 1.8% of the sample. CD8 naive samples consisted of CD45RO-negative cells that were positively selected for CCR7, yielding a CD45RA+CCR7+ population without TemRA cells. Source material: naive CD8+ T cells from PBMCs. Explained via the paper, the cell subset or site label denotes: CD45RA+CCR7+. These receptor sequences come from a young man in good health. Some clones in this sample may be carry-over from other donors' samples.

The V gene is TRBV6-6, the J gene TRBJ2-7; D unclear. Germline CDR1 reads MNHNY; CDR2 reads SVGAGI (reference sequence). The length of the CDR3 is 16 residues. The V end lost 0 bases, the J end lost 3 bases, and 15 bases lay between the germline ends. The CDR3 nucleotides read TGTGCCAGCAGTTACTCGGTAAAAAACCGAGGCTACGAGCAGTACTTC. Translated: CASSYSVKNRGYEQYF.

The DNA of the CDR3 is TGTGCCAGCAGCTTCGCACGGGCAGGGAGCTCCTACGAGCAGTACTTC. This gives the protein CASSFARAGSSYEQYF. The chain carries TRBV5-5 and TRBJ2-7; D tentatively reads TRBD1 or TRBD2 (5 bases each). The V end was cut by 2 bases, the J end by 0 bases, with 15 bases between. The CDR3 contains 16 residues. Germline-derived CDR1 and CDR2 are SGHKS and YYEKEE (reference sequence).

With respect to this clone: Other DNA variants within this sample encode the same CDR3. The chain uses TRBV6-5 and TRBJ2-7; 10 bases line up with TRBD2. In germline, CDR1 is MNHEY, CDR2 SVGAGI. The junction had 5 bases not matched to a gene; V was cut back by 6 bases and J by 0 bases. The CDR3 contains 15 residues. The CDR3 here is CASSYGLADSYEQYF. The CDR3 region has the DNA TGTGCCAGCAGCTACGGACTAGCGGACTCCTACGAGCAGTACTTC.

The CDR3 DNA follows: TGTGCCAGCAGTTACGACAGGGAGGGGACCGGGGAGCTGTTTTTT. Translating it yields CASSYDREGTGELFF. The chain recombines TRBV6-5 with TRBJ2-2, with D perhaps given as TRBD1 or TRBD2 (7 bases each). This CDR3 contains 15 residues. The germline V gene has CDR1 MNHEY and CDR2 SVGAGI. The V end was cut by 2 bases, the J end by 5 bases, with 12 bases between.

The V and J genes are TRBV7-2 and TRBJ2-7, with 10 nucleotides matching TRBD2. V shed 1 base, J shed 6 bases, and the junction held 9 bases outside the gene matches. The CDR3 sequence is 16 residues long. Germline CDR1 is SGHTA and CDR2 is FQGNSA. The CDR3 is CASSLVFGTSAGEQYF. The DNA of the CDR3 is TGTGCCAGCAGCTTAGTATTCGGGACTAGCGCGGGCGAGCAGTACTTC.

The chain uses TRBV5-1 and TRBJ2-1, with 9 bases fitting TRBD2. From germline, CDR1 is SGHRS and CDR2 YFSETQ. The CDR3 runs to 17 residues. Unmatched junction bases numbered 14, after V lost 4 bases and J lost 6 bases. In nucleotides, the CDR3 is TGCGCCAGCAGCCCTCGCCGTAGCGGGAGTAAGCCCAATGAGCAGTTCTTC. Its translation: CASSPRRSGSKPNEQFF.

The rearrangement uses TRBV27 and TRBJ2-1; 10 bases agree with TRBD2. The CDR3 extends over 20 amino acids. The V gene end was trimmed by 5 bases and the J gene end by 0 bases; junction bases not matched to a gene: 16. Germline CDR1 MNHEY, CDR2 SMNVEV (reference sequence). The CDR3 DNA sequence: TGTGCCAGCAGTCCTTGGGAGGTAGCGGGAGGCCGAAGCTCCTACAATGAGCAGTTCTTC. Amino acids: CASSPWEVAGGRSSYNEQFF.

A single count supports this clone. This rearrangement joins TRBV7-9 to TRBJ2-7; D not certain. Germline CDR1 reads SEHNR; CDR2 reads FQNEAQ (reference sequence). V shed 5 bases and J shed 9 bases, with 11 bases lying between them. This CDR3 comprises 11 residues. CDR3 in amino acids: CASSAPVGQYF. CDR3 in DNA: TGTGCCAGCAGCGCCCCGGTTGGGCAGTACTTC. The whole variable domain, filled in from reference TRBV7-9 and TRBJ2-7, reads DTGVSQNPRHKITKRGQNVTFRCDPISEHNRLYWYRQTLGQGPEFLTYFQNEAQLEKSRLLSDRFSAERPKGSFSTLEIQRTEQGDSAMYLCASSAPVGQYFGPGTRLTVT.